This passage covers 13 T cell receptor beta chains from one sample sequenced in a study of blood T cell repertoires in COVID-19. Sequencing was performed with immunoSEQ multiplex PCR; in TCRdb, only in-frame clones are kept and a portion is missing. The sample includes a few hundred thousand clones, roughly 87% of them seen just once. Material for sequencing was PBMCs or T cells enriched from blood (not recorded which). The source of these receptors is a woman aged 18-29 years who had recovered from COVID-19.

The gene calls are TRBV7-2 and TRBJ1-5; D is perhaps TRBD1 (5 bases). The CDR3 sequence is 16 residues long. Trimming took 6 bases from V and 5 from J, leaving 20 bases between them. The germline V gene has CDR1 SGHTA and CDR2 FQGNSA. The CDR3 loop reads CASRPAGDGRYQPQHF. CDR3 nucleotide sequence: TGTGCCAGCAGACCGGCGGGGGACGGGCGCTATCAGCCCCAGCATTTT. The whole variable domain, remainder taken from reference TRBV7-2 and TRBJ1-5, is GAGVSQSPSNKVTEKGKDVELRCDPISGHTALYWYRQSLGQGLEFLIYFQGNSAPDKSGLPSDRFSAERTGGSVSTLTIQRTQQEDSAVYLCASRPAGDGRYQPQHFGDGTRLSIL.

This rearrangement joins TRBV24-1 to TRBJ1-2; the D gene is possibly TRBD1 (5 bases). Germline loops: CDR1 KGHDR, CDR2 SFDVKD. The CDR3 runs 12 residues. With 10 bases removed from V and 0 bases from J, the gap between germline ends came to 8 bases. CDR3 sequence: CATQGPNYGYTF. As DNA, the CDR3 is TGTGCCACGCAGGGTCCTAACTATGGCTACACCTTC.

The rearrangement joins TRBV4-1 to TRBJ1-5; D might be TRBD1 (6 bases). The CDR3 runs 17 residues. The V gene lost 1 base and the J gene lost 0 bases, with 13 bases spanning the gap. Germline V gene lookup returns CDR1 MGHRA and CDR2 YSYEKL. The CDR3 spells CASSQVPGANSNQPQHF. CDR3 in DNA: TGCGCCAGCAGCCAAGTTCCAGGGGCAAATAGCAATCAGCCCCAGCATTTT.

V gene TRBV7-9 combines with J gene TRBJ1-2, with 7 bases that match TRBD1. Germline V gene sequence: CDR1 SEHNR, CDR2 FQNEAQ (reference sequence). This CDR3 spans 13 amino acids. Germline trimming cut 5 bases from V and 9 bases from J; bases unmatched to any gene: 9. The CDR3 is CASSKQGLWSYTF. The CDR3 DNA follows: TGTGCCAGCAGCAAACAGGGGCTATGGAGCTACACCTTC.

The rearrangement uses TRBV9 and TRBJ2-3; 7 positions match TRBD2. Germline trimming cut 0 bases from V and 0 bases from J; bases unmatched to any gene: 4. Germline loops: CDR1 SGDLS, CDR2 YYNGEE. This CDR3 comprises 16 residues. The CDR3: CASSVEAGASTDTQYF. The CDR3 DNA is TGTGCCAGCAGCGTAGAGGCGGGAGCTAGCACAGATACGCAGTATTTT.

The J gene is TRBJ2-7, the V gene TRBV28; the D gene is possibly TRBD2 (6 bases). The CDR3 loop spans 14 amino acids. From germline, CDR1 is MDHEN and CDR2 SYDVKM. V was cut by 8 bases and J by 3 bases, with 17 bases left in between. Here the CDR3 DNA reads TGTGCCAGCCAGCGTTCGTTGGGGGGCTACGAGCAGTACTTC. This translates into CASQRSLGGYEQYF. The full variable domain, its missing parts supplied by reference TRBV28 and TRBJ2-7, is DVKVTQSSRYLVKRTGEKVFLECVQDMDHENMFWYRQDPGLGLRLIYFSYDVKMKEKGDIPEGYSVSREKKERFSLILESASTNQTSMYLCASQRSLGGYEQYFGPGTRLTVT.

The chain combines TRBV25-1 with TRBJ1-5; D unclear. Between the trimmed V and J ends, which lost 8 bases and 6 bases, there was a span of 8 bases. The CDR3 contains 11 residues. Germline V gene data show CDR1 as MGHDK and CDR2 as SYGVNS. The CDR3 here is CASFYRQPQHF. The CDR3 DNA reads TGTGCCAGCTTCTACCGTCAGCCCCAGCATTTT.

This chain links TRBV30 with TRBJ1-1, with a tentative D call TRBD1 (6 bases). Trimming cost V 1 base and J 3 bases, with 9 bases left between them. The CDR3 length is 13 residues. Per germline, CDR1 GTSNPN and CDR2 SVGIG (reference sequence). The DNA of the CDR3 is TGTGCCTGGAGTGAAGGGGGGGACACTGAAGCTTTCTTT. Amino acid sequence: CAWSEGGDTEAFF.

V is TRBV19 and J is TRBJ1-5; TRBD1 is a possible D gene (6 bases). Germline V gene data show CDR1 as LNHDA and CDR2 as SQIVND (reference sequence). This CDR3 has 16 amino acids. Trimming removed 5 bases at V and 5 bases at J, with 19 bases between. CDR3 sequence reads: CASSLSWGGQDQPQHF. The CDR3 nucleotides read TGTGCCAGTAGTTTATCCTGGGGGGGGCAGGATCAGCCCCAGCATTTT.

The rearrangement uses TRBV4-3 and TRBJ2-5; maybe TRBD1 (7 bases). This CDR3 has 14 residues. The V end was cut by 1 base, the J end by 5 bases, with 11 bases between. Germline assignment: CDR1 LGHNA and CDR2 YSLEER. The CDR3 DNA is TGCGCCAGCAGCCAAGTTCCAGGGGGGGAGACCCAGTACTTC. As protein: CASSQVPGGETQYF.

This rearrangement joins TRBV30 to TRBJ2-2; D might be TRBD2 (5 bases). The CDR3 is made up of 13 amino acids. Trimming took off 1 base at V and 6 bases at J, with 9 bases between the two ends. CDR1 is GTSNPN, CDR2 SVGIG, per germline (reference sequence). CDR3 sequence reads: CAWSAEEAGELFF. DNA of the CDR3: TGTGCCTGGAGTGCAGAGGAGGCCGGGGAGCTGTTTTTT.

V usage is TRBV7-2 and J usage is TRBJ2-2; maybe TRBD1 (6 bases). The CDR3 runs 16 residues. Trimming took 2 bases from V and 2 from J, leaving 12 bases between them. The germline gives CDR1 SGHTA, CDR2 FQGNSA. The CDR3 nucleotides read TGTGCCAGCAGCTTATGGGGACACTTCAACACCGGGGAGCTGTTTTTT. Protein: CASSLWGHFNTGELFF.

The chain is built from TRBV5-4 and TRBJ2-3; 7 bases line up with TRBD2. The germline CDR1 and CDR2 sequences are SGHNT and YYREEE (reference sequence). With V trimmed by 8 bases and J by 6 bases, 9 bases remained unmatched. The length of the CDR3 is 13 residues. CDR3 DNA: TGTGCCAGTAGGACTAGAGGGGCCGATACGCAGTATTTT. Its protein is CASRTRGADTQYF.